This T cell receptor beta chain is drawn from a study of T cell responses to AZD1222 COVID-19 vaccine. Study-level results: In the spike-specific TCR repertoire, nearly half reportedly target unmutated variant regions. There were repertoire samples only from the period after the peak T cell response. Most donors were white British and more were female, and clonal diversity was possibly underestimated.

The CDR3 consists of 16 residues. Germline V gene lookup returns CDR1 SEHNR and CDR2 FQNEAQ (reference sequence). V was clipped by 1 base and J by 2 bases, with 13 bases between them. A remark on this clone: What it binds is unknown.

Assay used: immunoSEQ multiplex PCR; TCRdb lists only in-frame clones, some missing. The sample lists about 160,000 clones, around 90% occurring once. The V call is TRBV7-9, the J call TRBJ2-3; TRBD1 might be the D (6 bases). This receptor was obtained from an adult in good health. Here the sequenced sample was peripheral blood, taken on day 0 of AZD1222 vaccination. The CDR3, as DNA: TGTGCCAGCAGCTTAGGGACAGAGATTATCACAGATACGCAGTATTTT. Protein product: CASSLGTEIITDTQYF. Complete variable domain (other parts from reference TRBV7-9 and TRBJ2-3): DTGVSQNPRHKITKRGQNVTFRCDPISEHNRLYWYRQTLGQGPEFLTYFQNEAQLEKSRLLSDRFSAERPKGSFSTLEIQRTEQGDSAMYLCASSLGTEIITDTQYFGPGTRLTVL.